The next 2 T cell receptor beta chains were all read from a single sample in a study of identical twins. TCRdb reprocessed the 5' RACE reads via MiXCR and lists one record per CDR3 protein. The sample carries some 710,000 distinct CDR3 sequences, 5.5% to 6.5% recorded once. Material: naive T cells sorted from blood. Receptor source: a man younger than 35 in good health.

This clonotype was counted at least ten times. The chain recombines TRBV7-9 with TRBJ2-1; D is ambiguous. The CDR3 spans 14 residues. Germline loops: CDR1 SEHNR, CDR2 FQNEAQ (reference sequence). Trimming removed 7 bases at V and 8 bases at J, with 18 bases between. The CDR3 region has the DNA TGTGCCAGCAACAATCAACCTGGGCATTATGAGCAGTTCTTC. Its protein is CASNNQPGHYEQFF.

Ten or more counts support this clonotype. The chain links TRBV5-1 to TRBJ1-1, with a tentative D call TRBD1 (5 bases). Between the trimmed V and J ends, which lost 3 bases and 4 bases, there was a span of 16 bases. This CDR3 contains 15 residues. The germline gives CDR1 SGHRS, CDR2 YFSETQ. The CDR3 here is CASSYPTGGGTEAFF. DNA of the CDR3: TGCGCCAGCAGCTATCCTACGGGCGGGGGCACTGAAGCTTTCTTT.